The 2 T cell receptor beta chains below come from one sample, sequenced in a study of blood T cell repertoires in COVID-19. The table came from immunoSEQ multiplex PCR; TCRdb's copy has only in-frame clones and leaves some out. The repertoire holds roughly 250,000 clones, with around four fifths as singletons. The source material was peripheral blood. The receptors were gathered from a middle-aged man with active or convalescent COVID-19.

The count of this clone is one. J is TRBJ1-2 and V is TRBV25-1; 7 bases line up with TRBD1. V trimming: 3 bases; J trimming: 7 bases; junction bases outside the gene matches: 5. The V gene's germline CDR1 is MGHDK and CDR2 SYGVNS. The CDR3 runs to 13 residues. The chain's CDR3 is CASSDAGTAGYTF. CDR3 in DNA: TGTGCCAGCAGTGATGCCGGGACAGCTGGCTACACCTTC.

The genes are TRBV10-3 and TRBJ1-1; 9 nucleotides align to TRBD1. The length of the CDR3 is 14 residues. CDR1 and CDR2 from the germline V gene are ENHRY and SYGVKD. Trimming removed 0 bases from V and 11 bases from J; junction bases left unmatched: 7. In DNA form, the CDR3 reads TGTGCCATCAGTGAGTCGACCGGGACAGGGAACGCTTTCTTT. Its protein product is CAISESTGTGNAFF.